This TCR beta chain emerged from a study of shared clonotypes between healthy human individuals. As for the study in general: Donors had three CD4 naive, three CD4 memory, two CD8 naive and one CD8 memory plate apiece.

For this clone: Antigen unknown.

The DNA input per sorted-subset replicate PCR was roughly 210 ng, corresponding to 30,000 or so T cell genomes. Some clones are missing from TCRdb's copy, which holds only in-frame ones; the method was immunoSEQ multiplex PCR. The sample lists 1,500,000 or so clones; approximately 98.5% were seen once. Study-level findings and limits: Sharing across four donors was highest in naive CD4 (about 5%) and lowest in memory CD8 (0.4%).

Germline values: CDR1 SGHRS, CDR2 YFSETQ. With 7 bases clipped from V and 4 bases from J, the junction kept 4 bases outside the gene matches. The CDR3 has 14 residues. The clonotype was recovered from a man in his thirties or forties in good health. Sequences were obtained from naive CD4+ T cells sorted from blood. Documented subset: CD45RA+ positively selected. The chain uses TRBV5-1 and TRBJ2-2, with 10 bases aligning to TRBD1. The CDR3 coding sequence is TGCGCCAGCCGGGGACAGGGGCGCACCGGGGAGCTGTTTTTT. It yields the protein CASRGQGRTGELFF.